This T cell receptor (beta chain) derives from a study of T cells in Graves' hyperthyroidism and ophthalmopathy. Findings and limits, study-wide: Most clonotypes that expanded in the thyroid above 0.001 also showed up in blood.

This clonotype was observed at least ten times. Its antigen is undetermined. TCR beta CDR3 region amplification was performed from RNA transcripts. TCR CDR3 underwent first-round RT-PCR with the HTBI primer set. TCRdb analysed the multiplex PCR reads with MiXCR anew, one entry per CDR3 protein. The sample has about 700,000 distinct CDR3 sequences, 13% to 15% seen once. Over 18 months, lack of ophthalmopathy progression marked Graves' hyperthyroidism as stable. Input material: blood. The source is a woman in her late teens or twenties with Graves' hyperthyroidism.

CDR3 amino acids: CSVENRGAYEQYF. The CDR3 coding sequence is TGCAGCGTGGAAAACAGGGGAGCCTACGAGCAGTACTTC. This chain links TRBV29-1 with TRBJ2-7; 7 nucleotides match TRBD1. This CDR3 has 13 residues. Germline V lookup: CDR1 SQVTM, CDR2 ANQGSEA. With V trimmed by 6 bases and J by 2 bases, 7 bases remained unmatched.